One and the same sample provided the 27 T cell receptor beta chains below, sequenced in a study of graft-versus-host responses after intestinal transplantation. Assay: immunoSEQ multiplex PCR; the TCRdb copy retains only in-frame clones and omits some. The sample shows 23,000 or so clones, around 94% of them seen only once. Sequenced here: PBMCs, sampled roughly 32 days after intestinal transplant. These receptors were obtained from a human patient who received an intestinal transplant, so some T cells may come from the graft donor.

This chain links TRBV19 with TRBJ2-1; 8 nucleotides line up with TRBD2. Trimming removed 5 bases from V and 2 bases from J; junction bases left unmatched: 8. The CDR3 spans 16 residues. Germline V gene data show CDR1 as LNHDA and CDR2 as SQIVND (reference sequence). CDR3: CASSLSGTSAYNEQFF. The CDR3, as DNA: TGTGCCAGTAGTCTTTCCGGGACTAGTGCCTACAATGAGCAGTTCTTC.

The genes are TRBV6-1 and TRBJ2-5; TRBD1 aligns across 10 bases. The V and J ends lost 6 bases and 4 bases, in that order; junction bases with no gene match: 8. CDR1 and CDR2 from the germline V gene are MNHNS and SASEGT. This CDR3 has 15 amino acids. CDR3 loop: CASSPRWDRGETQYF. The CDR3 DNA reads TGTGCCAGCAGCCCCCGGTGGGACAGGGGAGAGACCCAGTACTTC.

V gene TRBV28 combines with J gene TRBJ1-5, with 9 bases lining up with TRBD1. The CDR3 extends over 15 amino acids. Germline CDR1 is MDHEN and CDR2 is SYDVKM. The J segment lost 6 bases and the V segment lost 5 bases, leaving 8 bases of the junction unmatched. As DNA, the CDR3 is TGTGCCAGCAGTCCACAGGGGGCGCTTCCTCAGCCCCAGCATTTT. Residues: CASSPQGALPQPQHF. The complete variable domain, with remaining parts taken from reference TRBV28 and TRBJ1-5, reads DVKVTQSSRYLVKRTGEKVFLECVQDMDHENMFWYRQDPGLGLRLIYFSYDVKMKEKGDIPEGYSVSREKKERFSLILESASTNQTSMYLCASSPQGALPQPQHFGDGTRLSIL.

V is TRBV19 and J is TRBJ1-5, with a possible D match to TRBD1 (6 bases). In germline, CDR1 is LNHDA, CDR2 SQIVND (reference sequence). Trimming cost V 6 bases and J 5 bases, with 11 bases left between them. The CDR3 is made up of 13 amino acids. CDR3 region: CASRSGTYQPQHF. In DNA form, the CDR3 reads TGTGCCAGTAGATCCGGGACATATCAGCCCCAGCATTTT.

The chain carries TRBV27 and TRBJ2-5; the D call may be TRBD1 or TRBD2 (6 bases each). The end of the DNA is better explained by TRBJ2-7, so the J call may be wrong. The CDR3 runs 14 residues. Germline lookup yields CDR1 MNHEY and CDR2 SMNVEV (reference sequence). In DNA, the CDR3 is TGTGCCAGCAGTTCAAGTGGAGGGGGCTACGAGCAGTACTTC. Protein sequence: CASSSSGGGYEQYF.

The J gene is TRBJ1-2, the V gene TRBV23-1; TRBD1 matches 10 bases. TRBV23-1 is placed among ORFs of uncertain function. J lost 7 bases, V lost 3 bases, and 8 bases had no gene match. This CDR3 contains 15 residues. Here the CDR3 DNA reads TGCGCCAGCAGTCACCTGGACAGGGGGAGAGGTGGCTACACCTTC. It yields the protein CASSHLDRGRGGYTF.

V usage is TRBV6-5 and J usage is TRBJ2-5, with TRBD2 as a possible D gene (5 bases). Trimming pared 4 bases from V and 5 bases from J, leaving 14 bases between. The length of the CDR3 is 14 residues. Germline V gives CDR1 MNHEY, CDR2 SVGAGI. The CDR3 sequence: CASSSTGNGETQYF. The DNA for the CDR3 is TGTGCCAGCAGTTCGACGGGAAACGGGGAGACCCAGTACTTC.

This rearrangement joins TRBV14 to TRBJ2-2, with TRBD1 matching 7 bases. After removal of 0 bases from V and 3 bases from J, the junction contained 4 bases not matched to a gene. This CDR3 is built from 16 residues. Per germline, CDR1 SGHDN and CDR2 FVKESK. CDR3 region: CASSQESTGYTGELFF. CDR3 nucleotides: TGTGCCAGCAGCCAAGAGTCGACAGGGTACACCGGGGAGCTGTTTTTT.

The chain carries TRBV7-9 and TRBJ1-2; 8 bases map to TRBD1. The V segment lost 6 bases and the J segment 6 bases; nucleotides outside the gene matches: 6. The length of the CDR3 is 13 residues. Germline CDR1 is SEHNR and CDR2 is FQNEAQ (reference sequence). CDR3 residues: CASRPGQENGYTF. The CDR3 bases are TGTGCCAGCAGACCGGGACAGGAGAATGGCTACACCTTC.

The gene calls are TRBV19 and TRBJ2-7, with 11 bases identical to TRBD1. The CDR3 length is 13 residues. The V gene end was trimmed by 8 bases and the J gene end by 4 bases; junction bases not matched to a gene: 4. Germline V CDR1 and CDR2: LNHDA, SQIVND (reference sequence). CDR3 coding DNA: TGTGCCAGTTCCGGGACAGGGGGTTACGAGCAGTACTTC. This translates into CASSGTGGYEQYF.

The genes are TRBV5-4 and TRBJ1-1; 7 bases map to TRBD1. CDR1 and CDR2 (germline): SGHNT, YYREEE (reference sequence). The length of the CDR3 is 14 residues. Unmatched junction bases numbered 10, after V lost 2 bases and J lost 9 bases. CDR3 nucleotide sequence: TGTGCCAGCAGCTTACAATACCCGACAGGGAAAGCTTTCTTT. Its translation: CASSLQYPTGKAFF.

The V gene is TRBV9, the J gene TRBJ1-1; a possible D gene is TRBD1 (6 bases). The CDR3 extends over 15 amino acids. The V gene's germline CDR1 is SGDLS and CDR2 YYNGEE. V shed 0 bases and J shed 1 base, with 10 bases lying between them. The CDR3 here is CASSVGAGANTEAFF. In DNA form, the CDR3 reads TGTGCCAGCAGCGTAGGGGCAGGGGCGAACACTGAAGCTTTCTTT.

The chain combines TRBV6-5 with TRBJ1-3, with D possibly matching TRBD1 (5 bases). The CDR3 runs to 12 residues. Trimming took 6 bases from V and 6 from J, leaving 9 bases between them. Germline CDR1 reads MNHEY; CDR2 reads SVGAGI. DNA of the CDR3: TGTGCCAGCAGGGGACCCTTAAACACCATATATTTT. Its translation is CASRGPLNTIYF.

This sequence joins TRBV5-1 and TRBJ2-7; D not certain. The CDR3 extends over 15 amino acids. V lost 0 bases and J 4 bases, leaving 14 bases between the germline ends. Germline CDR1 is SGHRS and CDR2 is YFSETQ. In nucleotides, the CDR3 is TGCGCCAGCAGCTTGGCCATGGCAGGCGCTTACGAGCAGTACTTC. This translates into CASSLAMAGAYEQYF.

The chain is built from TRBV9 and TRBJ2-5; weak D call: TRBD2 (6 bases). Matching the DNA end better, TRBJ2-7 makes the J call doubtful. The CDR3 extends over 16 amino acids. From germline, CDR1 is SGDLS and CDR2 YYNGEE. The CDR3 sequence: CASSLDGTGLYYEQYF. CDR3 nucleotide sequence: TGTGCCAGCAGCTTAGACGGTACGGGACTGTACTACGAGCAGTACTTC.

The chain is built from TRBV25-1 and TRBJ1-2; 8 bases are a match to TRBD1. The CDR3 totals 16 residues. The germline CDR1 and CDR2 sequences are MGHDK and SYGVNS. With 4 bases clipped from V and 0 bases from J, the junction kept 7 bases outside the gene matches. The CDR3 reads CASSGRGRYTNYGYTF. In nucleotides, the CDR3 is TGTGCCAGCAGTGGCAGGGGGCGGTATACTAACTATGGCTACACCTTC.

CDR3 sequence (DNA): TGTGCCAGCAGCTTAGACCGCCTAAGGAATGAGCAGTTCTTC. The encoded protein is CASSLDRLRNEQFF. This chain joins TRBV11-3 and TRBJ2-1; no definite D call. The CDR3 length is 14 residues. Trimming left V 0 bases short and J 7 bases short, with 10 bases between. From germline, CDR1 is SGHNT and CDR2 YENEEA. The full variable domain, with the rest looked up from reference TRBV11-3 and TRBJ2-1, is EAGVVQSPRYKIIEKKQPVAFWCNPISGHNTLYWYLQNLGQGPELLIRYENEEAVDDSQLPKDRFSAERLKGVDSTLKIQPAELGDSAVYLCASSLDRLRNEQFFGPGTRLTVL.

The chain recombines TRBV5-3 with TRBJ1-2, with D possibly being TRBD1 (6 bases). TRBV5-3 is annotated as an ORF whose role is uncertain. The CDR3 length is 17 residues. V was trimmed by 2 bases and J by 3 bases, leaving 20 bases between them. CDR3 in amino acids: CARSFSLYGGPDYGYTF. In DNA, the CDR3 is TGTGCCAGAAGCTTCAGTTTGTACGGGGGGCCGGACTATGGCTACACCTTC.

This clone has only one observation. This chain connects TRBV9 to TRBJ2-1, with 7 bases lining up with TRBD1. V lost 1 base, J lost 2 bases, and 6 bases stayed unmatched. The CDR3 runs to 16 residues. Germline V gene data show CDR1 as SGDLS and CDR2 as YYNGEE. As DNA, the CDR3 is TGTGCCAGCAGCGTACAGGGGGTCGTCCCCTACAATGAGCAGTTCTTC. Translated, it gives CASSVQGVVPYNEQFF.

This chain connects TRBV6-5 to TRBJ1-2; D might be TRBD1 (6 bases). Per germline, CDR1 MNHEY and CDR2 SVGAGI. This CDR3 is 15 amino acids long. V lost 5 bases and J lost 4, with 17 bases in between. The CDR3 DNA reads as TGTGCCAGCAGTGTGCCCTCGGGACACCCCTATGGCTACACCTTC. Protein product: CASSVPSGHPYGYTF.

CDR3 coding DNA: TGTGCCAGCAGGGTCCTAGCGGGGGCCTCCTACGAGCAGTACTTC. This sequence encodes CASRVLAGASYEQYF. The chain recombines TRBV27 with TRBJ2-7, with 10 bases that match TRBD2. V lost 6 bases and J lost 0; bases outside the gene matches: 5. CDR1 is MNHEY, CDR2 SMNVEV, per germline (reference sequence). The CDR3 sequence is 15 residues long.

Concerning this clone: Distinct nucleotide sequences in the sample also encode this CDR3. The CDR3 reads CASSLGGNYEQYF. CDR3 DNA sequence: TGCGCCAGCAGCTTGGGGGGGAACTACGAGCAGTACTTC. The genes are TRBV5-1 and TRBJ2-7; D possibly matches TRBD1 or TRBD2 (5 bases each). V lost 0 bases and J 3 bases, leaving 7 bases between the germline ends. Germline loops: CDR1 SGHRS, CDR2 YFSETQ. This CDR3 is 13 amino acids long.

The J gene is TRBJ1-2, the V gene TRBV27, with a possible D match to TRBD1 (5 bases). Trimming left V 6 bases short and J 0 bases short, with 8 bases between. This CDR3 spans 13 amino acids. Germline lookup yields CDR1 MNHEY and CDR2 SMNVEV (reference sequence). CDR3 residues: CASSLQANYGYTF. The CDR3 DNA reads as TGTGCCAGCAGCCTACAGGCTAACTATGGCTACACCTTC.

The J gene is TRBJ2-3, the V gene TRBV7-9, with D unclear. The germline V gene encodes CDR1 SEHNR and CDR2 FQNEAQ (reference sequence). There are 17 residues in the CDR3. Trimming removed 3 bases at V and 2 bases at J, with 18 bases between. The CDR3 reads CASSFRSERPHTDTQYF. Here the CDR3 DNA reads TGTGCCAGCAGCTTTCGGTCCGAACGACCCCACACAGATACGCAGTATTTT.

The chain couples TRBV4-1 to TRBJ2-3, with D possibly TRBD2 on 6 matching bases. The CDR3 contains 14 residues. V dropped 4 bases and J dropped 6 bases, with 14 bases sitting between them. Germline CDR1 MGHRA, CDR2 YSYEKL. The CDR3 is CASSLLLADDTQYF. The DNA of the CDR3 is TGCGCCAGCAGCCTCCTTTTAGCGGATGATACGCAGTATTTT.

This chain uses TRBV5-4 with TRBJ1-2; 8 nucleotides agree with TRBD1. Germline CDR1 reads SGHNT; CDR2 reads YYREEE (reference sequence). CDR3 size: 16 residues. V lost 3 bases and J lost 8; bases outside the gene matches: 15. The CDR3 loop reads CASSWELPGTGGGYTF. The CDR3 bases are TGTGCCAGCAGCTGGGAACTACCTGGGACAGGCGGAGGCTACACCTTC.

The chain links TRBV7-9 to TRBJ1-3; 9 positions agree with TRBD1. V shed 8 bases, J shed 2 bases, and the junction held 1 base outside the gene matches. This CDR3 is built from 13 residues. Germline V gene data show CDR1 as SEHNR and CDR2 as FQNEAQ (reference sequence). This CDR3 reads CASWTGAGNTIYF. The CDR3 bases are TGTGCCAGCTGGACAGGGGCTGGAAACACCATATATTTT.